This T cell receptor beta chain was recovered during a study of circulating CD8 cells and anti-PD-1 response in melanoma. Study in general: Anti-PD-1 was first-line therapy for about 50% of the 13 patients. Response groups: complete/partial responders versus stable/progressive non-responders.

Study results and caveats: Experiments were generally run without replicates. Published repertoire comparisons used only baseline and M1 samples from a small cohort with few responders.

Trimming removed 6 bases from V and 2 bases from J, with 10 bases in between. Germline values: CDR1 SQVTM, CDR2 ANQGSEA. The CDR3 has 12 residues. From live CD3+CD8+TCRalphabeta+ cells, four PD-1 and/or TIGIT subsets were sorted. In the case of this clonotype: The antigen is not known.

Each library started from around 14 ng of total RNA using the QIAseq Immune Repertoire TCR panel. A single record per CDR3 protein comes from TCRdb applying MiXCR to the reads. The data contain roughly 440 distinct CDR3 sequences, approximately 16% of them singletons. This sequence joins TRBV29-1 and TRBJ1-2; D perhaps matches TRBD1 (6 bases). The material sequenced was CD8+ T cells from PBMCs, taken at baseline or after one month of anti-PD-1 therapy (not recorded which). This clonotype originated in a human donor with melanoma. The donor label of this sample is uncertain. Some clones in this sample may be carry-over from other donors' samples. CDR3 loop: CSVLQGNYGYTF. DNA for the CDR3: TGCAGCGTCCTACAGGGAAACTATGGCTACACCTTC.